This T cell receptor (beta chain) emerged from a study of CD8 T cells in ankylosing spondylitis (dated by TCRdb to 2016 to 2017). For the study in its entirety: To find TCR variants linked to disease, the study profiled T cell receptor beta repertoires in ankylosing spondylitis patients and healthy donors. The full study cohort comprised around 25 ankylosing spondylitis patients and over a hundred healthy donors. Samples of peripheral blood were taken, and for ankylosing spondylitis patients, synovial fluid was collected as well.

Trimming takes 0 bases off V and 2 bases off J; junction bases not matched to a gene: 5. From the cysteine up to the phenylalanine, the CDR3 has a length of 17 residues. Only the CDR3 DNA stays, 51 bases, in frame from base 1. The germline V gene (reference sequence) specifies PRHDT as CDR1 and FYEKMQ as CDR2. This clonotype was seen only a few times. Its target antigen remains unknown. No base-level quality is on record; no much larger clone is a single base apart. Sequencing took place on an Illumina HiSeq 2500. Quantitative 5'-RACE with molecular barcodes was used to prepare TCR beta libraries. On the authors' methods: A new computational method based on a probabilistic model of VDJ rearrangement was used to identify disease-linked TCR variants. TCRdb reanalyzed the raw reads on its own, using fastp at Q25 for trimming and MiXCR for clone calling, and kept in-frame beta chains. For every CDR3 protein sequence, its rows merge into one entry that carries the most common genes and DNA. What appears here as the V and J calls and clone size reflects TCRdb's work, not the paper's. For this sample there are about 90,000 distinct CDR3 sequences; about 8.1% appear just once. The ten biggest clones cover approximately 30% of the sample.

Summary of the overall study and its limitations: The disease-linked clones were reported to be significantly enriched in matched synovial fluid samples from ankylosing spondylitis patients. Some TCR beta motif variants had previously been reported in synovial fluid and blood of reactive arthritis patients, which suggested common disease-initiation mechanisms. The disease-linked clones showed a CD8+ phenotype and occurred at relatively low frequencies in peripheral blood. A TCR beta motif made up of several highly homologous amino acid variants appeared to be characteristic of blood from ankylosing spondylitis patients.

Material for sequencing was blood, either unsorted or a sorted T cell fraction (not recorded which). The sequence was obtained from a male donor with ankylosing spondylitis. The sequence is built from TRBV13 and TRBJ2-2, with 8 middle bases fitting TRBD2. The CDR3 in this case is CASSLGPGLGNTGELFF. The sequence in DNA is TGTGCCAGCAGCTTAGGCCCGGGACTAGGTAACACCGGGGAGCTGTTTTTT. The full variable domain, completed from the reference TRBV13 and TRBJ2-2 proteins outside the CDR3, reads AAGVIQSPRHLIKEKRETATLKCYPIPRHDTVYWYQQGPGQDPQFLISFYEKMQSDKGSIPDRFSAQQFSDYHSELNMSSLELGDSALYFCASSLGPGLGNTGELFFGEGSRLTVL.